The clone carrying this T cell receptor beta chain has just one count. As yet, its antigen is unknown. PCR primers comprised 60 Vbeta and 13 Jbeta primers. Method: immunoSEQ multiplex PCR; TCRdb's copy keeps in-frame clones and lacks some. The table shows more than 65,000 clones, with around 80% occurring only once. The sample originates from a study of cytomegalovirus exposure and HLA in healthy donors. Study background: Among the approximately 400 donors who were genotyped, 81% fell in the genetic ancestry cluster that is associated with self-reported Caucasian donors. General observations from the study: Follow-up analysis later connected one missense variant in DCLRE1C with trimming of TCR beta V- and J-genes.

At the time of sampling, donors were nominally healthy, though unrecorded immune exposures were likely. The CDR3 is made up of 11 amino acids. Trimming took off 2 bases at V and 6 bases at J, with 3 bases between the two ends. The V gene's germline CDR1 is SGHTS and CDR2 YDEGEE. This receptor was taken from a man younger than 35 in good health and CMV-seronegative. The chain couples TRBV5-8 to TRBJ1-5; D remains ambiguous. Sequencing used PBMCs. The CDR3 region is CASSFRQPQHF. The CDR3 DNA reads as TGTGCCAGCAGCTTTCGTCAGCCCCAGCATTTT.